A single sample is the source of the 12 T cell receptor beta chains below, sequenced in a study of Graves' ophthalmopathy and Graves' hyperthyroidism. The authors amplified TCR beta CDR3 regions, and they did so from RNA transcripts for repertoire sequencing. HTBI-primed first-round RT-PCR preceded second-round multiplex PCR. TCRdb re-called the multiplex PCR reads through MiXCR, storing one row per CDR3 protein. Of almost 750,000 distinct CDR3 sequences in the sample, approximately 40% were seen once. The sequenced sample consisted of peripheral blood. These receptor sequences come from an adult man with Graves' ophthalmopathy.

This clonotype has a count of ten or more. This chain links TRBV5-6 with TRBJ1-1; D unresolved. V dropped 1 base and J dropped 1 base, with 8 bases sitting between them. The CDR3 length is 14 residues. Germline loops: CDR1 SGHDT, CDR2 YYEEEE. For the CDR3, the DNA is TGTGCCAGCAGCTTGTTCGGGTCGAACACTGAAGCTTTCTTT. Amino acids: CASSLFGSNTEAFF.

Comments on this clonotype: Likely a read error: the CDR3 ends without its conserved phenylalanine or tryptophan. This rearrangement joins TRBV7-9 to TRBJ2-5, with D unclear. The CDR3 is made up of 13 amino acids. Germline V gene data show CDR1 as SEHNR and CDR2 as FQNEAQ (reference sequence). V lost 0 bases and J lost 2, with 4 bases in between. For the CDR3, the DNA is TGTGCCAGCAGCTTAGCCTTACAAGAGACCCAGTACTAC. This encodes CASSLALQETQYY.

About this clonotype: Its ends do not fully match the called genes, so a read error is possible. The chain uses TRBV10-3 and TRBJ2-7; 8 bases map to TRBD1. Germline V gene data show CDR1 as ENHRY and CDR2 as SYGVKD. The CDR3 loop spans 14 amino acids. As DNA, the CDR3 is TGTGCCAGCAGTTTATTCAGGGGGCAGGACGAGCAGTACTTC. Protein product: CASSLFRGQDEQYF.

The chain's CDR3 is CASSQVLAAYGYTF. For the CDR3, the DNA is TGCGCCAGCAGCCAAGTATTGGCGGCCTATGGCTACACCTTC. The chain uses TRBV4-3 and TRBJ1-2; D not certain. V lost 1 base and J 4 bases, leaving 10 bases between the germline ends. The CDR3 is 14 residues long. Germline V lookup: CDR1 LGHNA, CDR2 YSLEER.

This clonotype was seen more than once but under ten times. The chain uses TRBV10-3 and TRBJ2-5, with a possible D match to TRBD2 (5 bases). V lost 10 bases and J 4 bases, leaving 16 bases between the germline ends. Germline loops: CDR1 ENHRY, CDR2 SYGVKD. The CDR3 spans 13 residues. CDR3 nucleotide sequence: TGTGCCAGTCGAGAGGGCGGAGGAGAGACCCAGTACTTC. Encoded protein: CASREGGGETQYF.

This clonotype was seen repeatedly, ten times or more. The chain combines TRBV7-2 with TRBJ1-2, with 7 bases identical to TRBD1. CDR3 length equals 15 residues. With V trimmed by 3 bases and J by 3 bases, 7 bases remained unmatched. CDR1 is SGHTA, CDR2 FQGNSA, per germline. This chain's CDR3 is CASSFRQGVHYGYTF. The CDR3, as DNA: TGTGCCAGCAGCTTTAGACAGGGAGTCCACTATGGCTACACCTTC.

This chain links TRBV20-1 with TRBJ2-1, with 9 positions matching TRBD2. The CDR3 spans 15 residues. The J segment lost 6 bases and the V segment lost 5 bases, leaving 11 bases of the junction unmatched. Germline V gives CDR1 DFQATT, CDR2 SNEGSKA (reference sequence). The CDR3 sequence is CSAFDSGGAINEQFF. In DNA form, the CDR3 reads TGCAGTGCTTTTGATAGCGGGGGCGCCATCAATGAGCAGTTCTTC.

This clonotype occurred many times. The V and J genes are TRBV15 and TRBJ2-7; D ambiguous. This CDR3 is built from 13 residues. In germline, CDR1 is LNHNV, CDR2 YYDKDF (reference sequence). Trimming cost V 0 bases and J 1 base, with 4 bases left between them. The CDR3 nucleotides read TGTGCCACCAGCAGAGATGTATCCTACGAGCAGTACTTC. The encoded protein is CATSRDVSYEQYF.

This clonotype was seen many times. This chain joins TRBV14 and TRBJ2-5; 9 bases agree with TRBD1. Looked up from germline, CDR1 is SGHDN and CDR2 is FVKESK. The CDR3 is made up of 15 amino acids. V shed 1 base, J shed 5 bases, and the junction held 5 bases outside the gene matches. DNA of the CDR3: TGTGCCAGCAGCCAAGCGGGACAGGGTTGGGAGACCCAGTACTTC. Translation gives CASSQAGQGWETQYF.

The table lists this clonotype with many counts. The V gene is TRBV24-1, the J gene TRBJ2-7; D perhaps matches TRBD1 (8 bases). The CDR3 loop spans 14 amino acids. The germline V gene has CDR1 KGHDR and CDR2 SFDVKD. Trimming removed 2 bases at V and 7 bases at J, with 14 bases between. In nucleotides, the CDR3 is TGTGCCACCAGTGATTCTGGACAGGGAGGGGAGCAGTACTTC. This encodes CATSDSGQGGEQYF.

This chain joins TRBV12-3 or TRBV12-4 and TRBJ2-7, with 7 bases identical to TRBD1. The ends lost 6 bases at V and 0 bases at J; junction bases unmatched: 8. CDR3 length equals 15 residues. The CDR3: CASSPRDSLSYEQYF. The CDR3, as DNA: TGTGCCAGCAGCCCCCGGGACAGCCTCTCCTACGAGCAGTACTTC.

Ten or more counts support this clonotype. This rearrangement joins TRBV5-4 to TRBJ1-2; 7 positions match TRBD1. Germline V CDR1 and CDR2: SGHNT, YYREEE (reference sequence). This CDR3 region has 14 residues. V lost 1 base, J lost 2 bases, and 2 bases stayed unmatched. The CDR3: CASSLPGQNYGYTF. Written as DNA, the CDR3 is TGTGCCAGCAGCTTGCCGGGACAGAACTATGGCTACACCTTC. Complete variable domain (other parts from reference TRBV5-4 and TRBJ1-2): ETGVTQSPTHLIKTRGQQVTLRCSSQSGHNTVSWYQQALGQGPQFIFQYYREEENGRGNFPPRFSGLQFPNYSSELNVNALELDDSALYLCASSLPGQNYGYTFGSGTRLTVV.